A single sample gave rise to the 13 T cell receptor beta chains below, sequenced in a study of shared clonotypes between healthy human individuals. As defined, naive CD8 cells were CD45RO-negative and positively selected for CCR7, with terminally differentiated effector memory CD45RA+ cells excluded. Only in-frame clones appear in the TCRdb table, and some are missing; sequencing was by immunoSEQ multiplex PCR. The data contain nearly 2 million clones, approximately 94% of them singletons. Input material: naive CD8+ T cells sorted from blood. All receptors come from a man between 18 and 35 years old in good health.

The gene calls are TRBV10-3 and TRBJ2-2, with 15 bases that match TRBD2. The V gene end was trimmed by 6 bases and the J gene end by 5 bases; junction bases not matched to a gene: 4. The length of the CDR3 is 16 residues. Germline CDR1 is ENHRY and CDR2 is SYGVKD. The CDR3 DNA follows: TGTGCCATCAGAGGACTAGCGGGAGGGGAAACCGGGGAGCTGTTTTTT. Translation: CAIRGLAGGETGELFF.

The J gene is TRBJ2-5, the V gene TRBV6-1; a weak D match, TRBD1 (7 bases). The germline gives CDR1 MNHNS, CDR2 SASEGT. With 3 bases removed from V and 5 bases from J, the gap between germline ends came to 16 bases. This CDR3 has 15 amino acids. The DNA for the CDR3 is TGTGCCAGCAGTGAGTGGCAGGGGGGTATGGAGACCCAGTACTTC. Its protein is CASSEWQGGMETQYF.

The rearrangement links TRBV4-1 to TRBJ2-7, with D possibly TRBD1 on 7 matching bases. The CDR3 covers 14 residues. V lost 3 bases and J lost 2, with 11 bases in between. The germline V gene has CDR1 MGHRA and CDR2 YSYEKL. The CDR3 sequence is CASSQEGQTYEQYF. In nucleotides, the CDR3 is TGCGCCAGCAGCCAGGAGGGACAGACCTACGAGCAGTACTTC.

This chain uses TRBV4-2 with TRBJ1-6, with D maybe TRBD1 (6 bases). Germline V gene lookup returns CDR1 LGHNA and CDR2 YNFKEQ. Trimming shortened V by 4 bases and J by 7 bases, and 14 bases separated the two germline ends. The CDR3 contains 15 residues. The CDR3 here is CASSPWGAENSPLHF. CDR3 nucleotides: TGTGCCAGCAGCCCGTGGGGGGCTGAGAATTCACCCCTCCACTTT.

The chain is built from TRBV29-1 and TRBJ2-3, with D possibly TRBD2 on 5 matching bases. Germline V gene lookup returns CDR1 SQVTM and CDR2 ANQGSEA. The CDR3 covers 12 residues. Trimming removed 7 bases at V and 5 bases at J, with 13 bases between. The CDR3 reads CSGLDGVDTQYF. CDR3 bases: TGCAGCGGCCTTGACGGGGTAGATACGCAGTATTTT.

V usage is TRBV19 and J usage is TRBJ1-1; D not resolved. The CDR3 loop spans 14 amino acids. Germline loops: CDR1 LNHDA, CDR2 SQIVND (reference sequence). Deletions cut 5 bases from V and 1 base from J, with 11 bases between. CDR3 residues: CASSFVEGNTEAFF. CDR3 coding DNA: TGTGCCAGTAGTTTCGTTGAGGGGAACACTGAAGCTTTCTTT. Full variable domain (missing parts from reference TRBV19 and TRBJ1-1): DGGITQSPKYLFRKEGQNVTLSCEQNLNHDAMYWYRQDPGQGLRLIYYSQIVNDFQKGDIAEGYSVSREKKESFPLTVTSAQKNPTAFYLCASSFVEGNTEAFFGQGTRLTVV.

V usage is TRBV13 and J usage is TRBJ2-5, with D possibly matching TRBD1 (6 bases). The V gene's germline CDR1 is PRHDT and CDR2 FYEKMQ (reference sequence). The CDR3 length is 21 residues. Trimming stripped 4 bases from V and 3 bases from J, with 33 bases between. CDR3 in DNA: TGTGCCAGCAGCTCATACGGGACACCCTTAGAGGGAAGCGTGGGCGAAGAGACCCAGTACTTC. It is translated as CASSSYGTPLEGSVGEETQYF.

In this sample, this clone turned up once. CDR3: CASSYGLGANQPQHF. DNA for the CDR3: TGTGCCAGCAGTTACGGGCTGGGGGCGAATCAGCCCCAGCATTTT. This chain connects TRBV6-6 to TRBJ1-5; D might be TRBD1 (6 bases). V shed 2 bases and J shed 4 bases, with 12 bases lying between them. This CDR3 spans 15 amino acids. The germline V gene has CDR1 MNHNY and CDR2 SVGAGI (reference sequence).

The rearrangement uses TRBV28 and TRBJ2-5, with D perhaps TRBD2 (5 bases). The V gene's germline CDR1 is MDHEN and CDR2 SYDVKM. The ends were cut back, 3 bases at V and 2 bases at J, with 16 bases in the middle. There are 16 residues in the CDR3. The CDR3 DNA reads TGTGCCAGCAGTTTTGTGACCGGGATCGAACAAGAGACCCAGTACTTC. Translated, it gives CASSFVTGIEQETQYF.

Here the CDR3 reads CASSFPRGSYEQYF. For the CDR3, the DNA is TGTGCCAGCAGCTTCCCCCGGGGTTCCTACGAGCAGTACTTC. The gene calls are TRBV7-9 and TRBJ2-7; TRBD2 might be the D (5 bases). Germline V CDR1 and CDR2: SEHNR, FQNEAQ (reference sequence). CDR3 length: 14 amino acids. The V and J ends lost 3 bases and 1 base respectively, with 10 bases between them. Full variable domain (missing parts from reference TRBV7-9 and TRBJ2-7): DTGVSQNPRHKITKRGQNVTFRCDPISEHNRLYWYRQTLGQGPEFLTYFQNEAQLEKSRLLSDRFSAERPKGSFSTLEIQRTEQGDSAMYLCASSFPRGSYEQYFGPGTRLTVT.

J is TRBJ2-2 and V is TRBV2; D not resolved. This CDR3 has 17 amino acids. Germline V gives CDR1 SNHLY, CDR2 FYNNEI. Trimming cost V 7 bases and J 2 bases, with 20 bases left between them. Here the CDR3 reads CASITKERTTNTGELFF. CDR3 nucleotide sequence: TGTGCCAGCATCACTAAAGAGAGAACCACCAACACCGGGGAGCTGTTTTTT.

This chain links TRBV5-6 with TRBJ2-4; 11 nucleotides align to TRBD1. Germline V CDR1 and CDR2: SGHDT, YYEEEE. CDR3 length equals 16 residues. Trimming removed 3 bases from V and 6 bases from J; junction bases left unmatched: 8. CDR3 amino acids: CASSYGQGALGNIQYF. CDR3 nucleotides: TGTGCCAGCAGCTACGGACAGGGGGCATTGGGAAACATTCAGTACTTC.

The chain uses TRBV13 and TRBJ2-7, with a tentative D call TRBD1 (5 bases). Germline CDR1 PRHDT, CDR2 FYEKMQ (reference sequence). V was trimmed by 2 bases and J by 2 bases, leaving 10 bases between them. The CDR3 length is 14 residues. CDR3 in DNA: TGTGCCAGCAGCTTATCAGGGCTAACCTACGAGCAGTACTTC. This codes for CASSLSGLTYEQYF.